These T cell receptor beta chains were read from a single sample in a study of shared clonotypes between healthy human individuals. The assay was immunoSEQ multiplex PCR, and TCRdb's table has in-frame clones only and misses some. The table has roughly 2.2 million clones, 80% to 95% seen once. The sequencing input was naive CD4+ T cells from PBMCs. The source of these receptors is a man between 18 and 29 years old in good health. Some clones in this sample may be carry-over from other donors' samples. Both conserved end residues are part of each CDR3. The order of the fields is J gene, CDR3 length, clone size, D gene, V gene, CDR3 protein, CDR3 DNA. D genes are given only for firm matches. Some rows mark clone size as missing; the rest say once, few, many or name a class of expanded clone.

j_gene: TRBJ2-7; len: 18; abundance: .; d_gene: TRBD2; v_gene: TRBV15; CDR3aa: CATSSVPGLAGGDYEQYF; CDR3nt: TGTGCCACCAGCAGCGTACCGGGACTAGCGGGAGGGGATTACGAGCAGTACTTC
j_gene: TRBJ2-5; len: 11; abundance: .; d_gene: .; v_gene: TRBV2; CDR3aa: CASSGLETQYF; CDR3nt: TGTGCCAGCAGCGGACTGGAGACCCAGTACTTC
j_gene: TRBJ2-5; len: 14; abundance: .; d_gene: .; v_gene: TRBV7-2; CDR3aa: CASSLFPSQETQYF; CDR3nt: TGTGCCAGCAGCTTGTTTCCGTCACAAGAGACCCAGTACTTC
j_gene: TRBJ2-1; len: 17; abundance: .; d_gene: .; v_gene: TRBV7-3; CDR3aa: CASSLASVQSSYNEQFF; CDR3nt: TGTGCCAGCAGCTTGGCTAGCGTGCAGAGCTCCTACAATGAGCAGTTCTTC
j_gene: TRBJ1-2; len: 16; abundance: once; d_gene: .; v_gene: TRBV7-2; CDR3aa: CASSLALAAGIFGYTF; CDR3nt: TGTGCCAGCAGCTTAGCTCTAGCGGCAGGGATCTTTGGCTACACCTTC
j_gene: TRBJ2-7; len: 16; abundance: .; d_gene: TRBD2; v_gene: TRBV4-3; CDR3aa: CASSQQTAGGAYEQYF; CDR3nt: TGCGCCAGCAGCCAGCAAACAGCGGGGGGAGCCTACGAGCAGTACTTC
j_gene: TRBJ2-3; len: 18; abundance: .; d_gene: TRBD2; v_gene: TRBV5-1; CDR3aa: CASSPPGVSGSSTDTQYF; CDR3nt: TGCGCCAGCAGCCCCCCGGGTGTGAGCGGGAGTAGCACAGATACGCAGTATTTT
j_gene: TRBJ1-2; len: 16; abundance: .; d_gene: .; v_gene: TRBV5-8; CDR3aa: CASSLTWGRTLYGYTF; CDR3nt: TGTGCCAGCAGCTTGACGTGGGGACGGACCCTTTATGGCTACACCTTC
j_gene: TRBJ2-1; len: 13; abundance: .; d_gene: TRBD2; v_gene: TRBV7-2; CDR3aa: CASSAQRGFEQFF; CDR3nt: TGTGCCAGCAGCGCCCAGCGGGGATTTGAGCAGTTCTTC
j_gene: TRBJ2-1; len: 16; abundance: .; d_gene: TRBD2; v_gene: TRBV27; CDR3aa: CASSLRLAGSYNEQFF; CDR3nt: TGTGCCAGCAGTCTCCGACTAGCGGGCTCTTACAATGAGCAGTTCTTC
j_gene: TRBJ1-4; len: 16; abundance: .; d_gene: .; v_gene: TRBV30; CDR3aa: CAWRDSIGWYDEKLFF; CDR3nt: TGTGCCTGGAGGGATTCCATCGGGTGGTACGATGAAAAACTGTTTTTT
j_gene: TRBJ1-1; len: 16; abundance: .; d_gene: .; v_gene: TRBV10-1; CDR3aa: CASSETRRGVNTEAFF; CDR3nt: TGCGCCAGCAGTGAAACTCGACGGGGGGTTAACACTGAAGCTTTCTTT
j_gene: TRBJ2-7; len: 15; abundance: once; d_gene: .; v_gene: TRBV10-2; CDR3aa: CASSVKSRSSGEQYF; CDR3nt: TGCGCCAGCAGTGTTAAGTCTAGGTCTTCCGGCGAGCAGTACTTC
j_gene: TRBJ2-3; len: 15; abundance: .; d_gene: .; v_gene: TRBV6-4; CDR3aa: CASSDRGASTDTQYF; CDR3nt: TGTGCCAGCAGTGACCGGGGCGCAAGCACAGATACGCAGTATTTT
j_gene: TRBJ1-5; len: 17; abundance: .; d_gene: .; v_gene: TRBV10-3; CDR3aa: CAISETFGQHSNQPQHF; CDR3nt: TGTGCCATCAGTGAGACCTTCGGACAGCATAGCAATCAGCCCCAGCATTTT
j_gene: TRBJ2-4; len: 16; abundance: .; d_gene: TRBD2; v_gene: TRBV5-1; CDR3aa: CASSWGLAGGRNIQYF; CDR3nt: TGCGCCAGCAGCTGGGGACTAGCGGGAGGAAGAAACATTCAGTACTTC
j_gene: TRBJ2-7; len: 14; abundance: .; d_gene: .; v_gene: TRBV27; CDR3aa: CASSLGRGRGPASF; CDR3nt: TGTGCCAGCAGTTTAGGGAGGGGCAGGGGGCCCGCGAGTTTC
j_gene: TRBJ2-1; len: 16; abundance: .; d_gene: .; v_gene: TRBV5-1; CDR3aa: CASTPGRGPSYNEQFF; CDR3nt: TGCGCCAGCACCCCGGGGAGAGGGCCGTCCTACAATGAGCAGTTCTTC
j_gene: TRBJ1-5; len: 14; abundance: few; d_gene: TRBD1; v_gene: TRBV5-1; CDR3aa: CASSLDRGGQPQHF; CDR3nt: TGCGCCAGCAGCTTGGACAGGGGGGGACAGCCCCAGCATTTT
j_gene: TRBJ1-2; len: 15; abundance: .; d_gene: .; v_gene: TRBV7-9; CDR3aa: CASSSYKEARYGYTF; CDR3nt: TGTGCCAGCAGCTCCTATAAGGAGGCCCGCTATGGCTACACCTTC
j_gene: TRBJ2-5; len: 14; abundance: .; d_gene: .; v_gene: TRBV5-1; CDR3aa: CASSLEGLQETQYF; CDR3nt: TGCGCCAGCAGCTTGGAGGGACTCCAAGAGACCCAGTACTTC
j_gene: TRBJ2-1; len: 14; abundance: .; d_gene: TRBD1; v_gene: TRBV6-1; CDR3aa: CASSVDRVYNEQFF; CDR3nt: TGTGCCAGCAGTGTGGACAGGGTCTACAATGAGCAGTTCTTC
j_gene: TRBJ2-1; len: 16; abundance: .; d_gene: TRBD2; v_gene: TRBV5-1; CDR3aa: CASSLDPLAEYNEQFF; CDR3nt: TGCGCCAGCAGCTTGGATCCGCTAGCGGAATACAATGAGCAGTTCTTC
j_gene: TRBJ1-3; len: 15; abundance: .; d_gene: .; v_gene: TRBV6-5; CDR3aa: CASSPGSAPRNTIYF; CDR3nt: TGTGCCAGCAGTCCAGGGAGTGCCCCCCGAAACACCATATATTTT
j_gene: TRBJ2-2; len: 14; abundance: .; d_gene: .; v_gene: TRBV6-6; CDR3aa: CASMAGEGTGELFF; CDR3nt: TGTGCCAGCATGGCAGGGGAAGGCACCGGGGAGCTGTTTTTT
j_gene: TRBJ2-7; len: 14; abundance: .; d_gene: .; v_gene: TRBV11-3; CDR3aa: CASSSEGGTQEQYF; CDR3nt: TGTGCCAGCAGCTCTGAGGGCGGGACTCAGGAGCAGTACTTC
j_gene: TRBJ1-1; len: 12; abundance: .; d_gene: .; v_gene: TRBV6-5; CDR3aa: CASSLGHTEAFF; CDR3nt: TGTGCCAGCAGCCTGGGGCACACTGAAGCTTTCTTT
j_gene: TRBJ2-1; len: 11; abundance: once; d_gene: .; v_gene: TRBV2; CDR3aa: CASTGSNEQFF; CDR3nt: TGTGCCAGCACAGGGTCGAATGAGCAGTTCTTC
j_gene: TRBJ2-3; len: 13; abundance: .; d_gene: TRBD2; v_gene: TRBV29-1; CDR3aa: CSLSGRAKDTQYF; CDR3nt: TGCAGCCTGAGCGGGAGGGCCAAAGATACGCAGTATTTT
j_gene: TRBJ1-1; len: 13; abundance: .; d_gene: .; v_gene: TRBV30; CDR3aa: CAWSVGPNTEAFF; CDR3nt: TGTGCCTGGAGCGTCGGACCGAACACTGAAGCTTTCTTT
j_gene: TRBJ1-4; len: 14; abundance: .; d_gene: .; v_gene: TRBV18; CDR3aa: CASSPTGTNEKLFF; CDR3nt: TGTGCCAGCTCGCCCACAGGGACTAATGAAAAACTGTTTTTT
j_gene: TRBJ1-2; len: 16; abundance: .; d_gene: .; v_gene: TRBV7-8; CDR3aa: CASSLRRARIYYGYTF; CDR3nt: TGTGCCAGCAGCTTAAGACGGGCCCGAATTTACTATGGCTACACCTTC
j_gene: TRBJ1-2; len: 15; abundance: once; d_gene: TRBD1; v_gene: TRBV19; CDR3aa: CASSAPDRGNYGYTF; CDR3nt: TGTGCCAGTAGTGCACCGGACAGGGGGAACTATGGCTACACCTTC
j_gene: TRBJ2-3; len: 14; abundance: .; d_gene: TRBD1; v_gene: TRBV28; CDR3aa: CASSSGQGTDTQYF; CDR3nt: TGTGCCAGCAGCTCGGGACAGGGCACAGATACGCAGTATTTT
j_gene: TRBJ1-1; len: 14; abundance: .; d_gene: .; v_gene: TRBV6-5; CDR3aa: CASTLQGFGTEAFF; CDR3nt: TGTGCCAGCACTCTGCAGGGTTTCGGCACTGAAGCTTTCTTT